Below, 32 T cell receptor beta chains from the same sample are listed, as sequenced in a study of circulating tumor DNA in untreated peripheral T-cell lymphoma. Some clones are missing from TCRdb's copy, which holds only in-frame ones; the method was immunoSEQ multiplex PCR. Here the sample spans 9,500 to 12,000 clones, around 76% being singletons. Sequencing was performed on tumor tissue. The receptors derive from a human donor with peripheral T-cell lymphoma.

This chain connects TRBV6-8 to TRBJ1-5; no definite D call. There are 13 residues in the CDR3. Germline CDR1 and CDR2: MNHGY and SAAAGT. V was shortened by 5 bases and J by 5 bases, with 10 bases between the two germline ends. CDR3 in DNA: TGTGCCAGCAGTGAGATGGCGCATCAGCCCCAGCATTTT. It encodes CASSEMAHQPQHF.

This chain connects TRBV25-1 to TRBJ1-1; D might be TRBD1 (6 bases). V lost 4 bases and J lost 6, with 15 bases in between. This CDR3 region has 14 residues. Germline V gene sequence: CDR1 MGHDK, CDR2 SYGVNS. In DNA form, the CDR3 reads TGTGCCAGCAGTGTAGCCGGGGGCCCCGCTGAAGCTTTCTTT. Its translation is CASSVAGGPAEAFF.

The V and J genes are TRBV30 and TRBJ1-1; the D is unclear. CDR1 is GTSNPN, CDR2 SVGIG, per germline (reference sequence). CDR3 length: 13 amino acids. V was cut by 5 bases and J by 5 bases, with 15 bases left in between. The CDR3 DNA follows: TGTGCCTGGTCACATGGGGTAGGGACTGAAGCTTTCTTT. This sequence encodes CAWSHGVGTEAFF.

This sequence joins TRBV12-5 and TRBJ2-1; D gene ambiguous. Per germline, CDR1 LGHNT and CDR2 FRNRAP. The CDR3 runs to 14 residues. This chain's CDR3 is CASKGISRYNEQFF. The CDR3 DNA reads as TGTGCCAGCAAAGGGATTAGCCGGTACAATGAGCAGTTCTTC.

The rearrangement uses TRBV15 and TRBJ2-7; 12 nucleotides agree with TRBD1. V was pared by 0 bases and J by 3 bases, with 3 bases of the junction left unmatched. The CDR3 covers 16 residues. Germline loops: CDR1 LNHNV, CDR2 YYDKDF (reference sequence). The CDR3 here is CATSRDGTGGSYEQYF. The CDR3 DNA follows: TGTGCCACCAGCAGAGACGGGACAGGGGGCAGCTACGAGCAGTACTTC.

The chain carries TRBV27 and TRBJ2-1; no firm D call. Germline V gene sequence: CDR1 MNHEY, CDR2 SMNVEV (reference sequence). The CDR3 spans 14 residues. Deletions cut 5 bases from V and 4 bases from J, with 12 bases between. CDR3 sequence (DNA): TGTGCCAGCAGTCGCCGTGATCCATACAATGAGCAGTTCTTC. It codes for CASSRRDPYNEQFF.

The chain links TRBV29-1 to TRBJ2-4; 7 bases map to TRBD2. Germline V CDR1 and CDR2: SQVTM, ANQGSEA. V lost 3 bases, J lost 6 bases, and 8 bases stayed unmatched. The CDR3 extends over 14 amino acids. Written as DNA, the CDR3 is TGCAGCGTTGAGGGGGGGAGTCTCGGAAACATTCAGTACTTC. This codes for CSVEGGSLGNIQYF.

This clone turned up a few times. The chain links TRBV5-1 to TRBJ1-1; D is unclear. Germline values: CDR1 SGHRS, CDR2 YFSETQ. Trimming left V 0 bases short and J 3 bases short, with 12 bases between. There are 15 residues in the CDR3. For the CDR3, the DNA is TGCGCCAGCAGCTTGGGGCAGCGCGAGTACACTGAAGCTTTCTTT. It yields the protein CASSLGQREYTEAFF.

The J gene is TRBJ1-4, the V gene TRBV6-8, with D possibly TRBD1 on 6 matching bases. This CDR3 has 16 amino acids. Germline lookup yields CDR1 MNHGY and CDR2 SAAAGT. The V end lost 4 bases, the J end lost 4 bases, and 16 bases lay between the germline ends. CDR3 amino acids: CASSSPRGLGNEKLFF. For the CDR3, the DNA is TGTGCCAGCAGTTCCCCCAGGGGATTGGGTAATGAAAAACTGTTTTTT.

The rearrangement uses TRBV6-8 and TRBJ2-7; no definite D call. The CDR3 consists of 15 residues. The germline V gene has CDR1 MNHGY and CDR2 SAAAGT. Trimming took off 0 bases at V and 0 bases at J, with 9 bases between the two ends. The CDR3 nucleotides read TGTGCCAGCAGTTACTCGACGTATAGCTCCTACGAGCAGTACTTC. It codes for CASSYSTYSSYEQYF.

The chain joins TRBV29-1 to TRBJ2-7, with 7 bases matching TRBD2. Trimming at V came to 6 bases and at J to 3 bases, leaving 14 bases not matched to a gene. This CDR3 is 15 amino acids long. Germline V CDR1 and CDR2: SQVTM, ANQGSEA. This chain's CDR3 is CSVSREAGEDYEQYF. CDR3 sequence (DNA): TGCAGCGTAAGTCGGGAGGCTGGAGAGGACTACGAGCAGTACTTC.

The chain joins TRBV6-8 to TRBJ1-2; D gene ambiguous. Trimming stripped 0 bases from V and 1 base from J, with 18 bases between. This CDR3 spans 18 amino acids. In germline, CDR1 is MNHGY, CDR2 SAAAGT. In nucleotides, the CDR3 is TGTGCCAGCAGTTACTCGATTAGGTTTGGGCAGAGTAACTATGGCTACACCTTC. Protein sequence: CASSYSIRFGQSNYGYTF.

The table lists this clone with a count of one. The V call is TRBV7-8, the J call TRBJ1-4; 8 bases map to TRBD1. Germline loops: CDR1 SGHVS, CDR2 FQNEAQ. The CDR3 covers 16 residues. V was pared by 5 bases and J by 2 bases, with 7 bases of the junction left unmatched. The CDR3 DNA follows: TGTGCCAGCAGCCAGACAGGGGCCCGCACTAATGAAAAACTGTTTTTT. It codes for CASSQTGARTNEKLFF.

The chain couples TRBV11-3 to TRBJ2-5, with TRBD1 matching 7 bases. The CDR3 runs to 16 residues. J was trimmed by 0 bases and V by 5 bases; bases with no gene match: 9. The germline gives CDR1 SGHNT, CDR2 YENEEA. The CDR3 DNA is TGTGCCAGCAGCCCCGGGTTCAGGGGGTACCAAGAGACCCAGTACTTC. This translates into CASSPGFRGYQETQYF.

The chain is built from TRBV7-5 and TRBJ2-1; the D call TRBD2 from the table was never checked on the DNA. TRBV7-5 is shown as a pseudogene. The CDR3 is made up of 15 amino acids. The CDR3, as DNA: TGTGCCAGCAGCCGAGGAGGGGCCTTCTACAATGAGCAGTTCTTC. It yields the protein CASSRGGAFYNEQFF.

This chain links TRBV28 with TRBJ2-1; 8 positions match TRBD1. Germline V gene sequence: CDR1 MDHEN, CDR2 SYDVKM. With 3 bases clipped from V and 8 bases from J, the junction kept 12 bases outside the gene matches. The CDR3 spans 16 residues. The CDR3 loop is CASSFDIRQGRYEQFF. In DNA form, the CDR3 reads TGTGCCAGCAGTTTCGACATACGACAGGGGAGGTATGAGCAGTTCTTC.

V is TRBV30 and J is TRBJ2-7, with D maybe TRBD2 (5 bases). This CDR3 has 13 amino acids. Trimming took off 2 bases at V and 0 bases at J, with 8 bases between the two ends. The germline gives CDR1 GTSNPN, CDR2 SVGIG (reference sequence). CDR3 sequence reads: CAWSSGTSYEQYF. Here the CDR3 DNA reads TGTGCCTGGAGTAGCGGAACCTCCTACGAGCAGTACTTC.

The chain combines TRBV6-8 with TRBJ2-7, with a weak D call TRBD2 (6 bases). CDR1 MNHGY and CDR2 SAAAGT come from the germline V gene. This CDR3 comprises 14 residues. V was cut by 5 bases and J by 4 bases, with 15 bases left in between. The CDR3 sequence is CASSVPGTAYEQYF. The CDR3 DNA reads as TGTGCCAGCAGTGTTCCCGGGACTGCTTACGAGCAGTACTTC.

This clone was counted a single time. The junction does not match germline at one end; this may be a read error. The V and J genes are TRBV6-1 and TRBJ2-5, with 10 bases identical to TRBD2. Germline assignment: CDR1 MNHNS and CDR2 SASEGT. This CDR3 is built from 16 residues. The CDR3 DNA sequence: TGTGCCATCAGTGAAGAGCGGGGGGGCTCCGGGGAGACCCAGTACTTC. It translates to CAISEERGGSGETQYF.

The V and J genes are TRBV12-5 and TRBJ2-7; D is unclear. CDR1 and CDR2 from the germline V gene are LGHNT and FRNRAP. This CDR3 has 14 amino acids. For the CDR3, the DNA is TGTGCCAGCAACGTAGTCTCAGACTCCTACGAGCAGTACTTC. Protein sequence: CASNVVSDSYEQYF.

The rearrangement uses TRBV28 and TRBJ2-3; 7 positions match TRBD2. The ends lost 6 bases at V and 2 bases at J; junction bases unmatched: 5. Per the germline V gene, CDR1 is MDHEN and CDR2 is SYDVKM. The CDR3 loop spans 14 amino acids. The CDR3 sequence is CASSSGGNTDTQYF. CDR3 nucleotide sequence: TGTGCCAGCAGCTCGGGGGGTAACACAGATACGCAGTATTTT.

The rearrangement uses TRBV6-1 and TRBJ1-4; a possible D gene is TRBD1 (6 bases). Trimming removed 1 base at V and 4 bases at J, with 10 bases between. CDR3 size: 15 residues. CDR1 and CDR2 from the germline V gene are MNHNS and SASEGT. CDR3 in DNA: TGTGCCAGCAGTGAAGGGACAGCCATTAATGAAAAACTGTTTTTT. Translating gives CASSEGTAINEKLFF.

This clone appeared a single time. This sequence joins TRBV14 and TRBJ2-1; TRBD1 matches at 7 bases. This CDR3 comprises 22 residues. Losses at the gene ends were 2 bases for V and 2 bases for J; bases not matched to a gene: 24. CDR1 is SGHDN, CDR2 FVKESK, per germline. The CDR3 DNA is TGTGCCAGCAGCCAATTTTTCAAGTCCCAAGACCTGACAGGGCTGACCTACAATGAGCAGTTCTTC. Protein: CASSQFFKSQDLTGLTYNEQFF.

The chain uses TRBV19 and TRBJ1-2; TRBD1 aligns across 8 bases. Germline values: CDR1 LNHDA, CDR2 SQIVND (reference sequence). The V gene end was trimmed by 5 bases and the J gene end by 7 bases; junction bases not matched to a gene: 6. The CDR3 spans 13 residues. The DNA of the CDR3 is TGTGCCAGTAGTCTCTCAGACAGGGGTGGCTACACCTTC. Amino acid sequence: CASSLSDRGGYTF.

V is TRBV28 and J is TRBJ1-2; a weak D match, TRBD1 (5 bases). This CDR3 comprises 13 residues. Germline lookup yields CDR1 MDHEN and CDR2 SYDVKM. Trimming stripped 5 bases from V and 2 bases from J, with 9 bases between. As DNA, the CDR3 is TGTGCCAGCAGTCCTCCAGGGAACTATGGCTACACCTTC. Protein: CASSPPGNYGYTF.

This clone has more than one count but fewer than ten. The gene calls are TRBV6-8 and TRBJ2-7, with 7 bases matching TRBD2. The V gene end was trimmed by 5 bases and the J gene end by 4 bases; junction bases not matched to a gene: 5. The germline V gene has CDR1 MNHGY and CDR2 SAAAGT. The CDR3 has 13 amino acids. The CDR3, as DNA: TGTGCCAGCAGTCTCCAGCGGGGATACGAGCAGTACTTC. Translation: CASSLQRGYEQYF.

This chain joins TRBV12-5 and TRBJ2-3; possibly TRBD2 for D (6 bases). The CDR3 extends over 13 amino acids. From germline, CDR1 is LGHNT and CDR2 FRNRAP. The CDR3: CASTIGLTDTQYF. The CDR3 DNA sequence: TGTGCCAGCACCATAGGACTAACAGATACGCAGTATTTT.

This clone was counted between two and nine times. This chain connects TRBV6-8 to TRBJ2-1; D unclear. CDR3 size: 17 residues. V was cut by 3 bases and J by 5 bases, with 20 bases left in between. CDR1 and CDR2 from the germline V gene are MNHGY and SAAAGT. CDR3 DNA sequence: TGTGCCAGCAGTTATTCGTTTCAGGCTCAATCTCACAATGAGCAGTTCTTC. Its protein product is CASSYSFQAQSHNEQFF.

Note on this clone: One junction end does not reproduce the germline sequence, and a read error may be involved. The chain links TRBV5-1 to TRBJ1-2; the D gene is possibly TRBD1 (5 bases). The germline V gene encodes CDR1 SGHRS and CDR2 YFSETQ. CDR3 length: 17 residues. CDR3 sequence (DNA): TGCACCAGCAGCCAAGAATCAGGACACCGTCGCCTCTATGGCTACACCTTC. Its translation: CTSSQESGHRRLYGYTF. The entire variable domain, with the rest obtained from reference TRBV5-1 and TRBJ1-2, is as follows: KAGVTQTPRYLIKTRGQQVTLSCSPISGHRSVSWYQQTPGQGLQFLFEYFSETQRNKGNFPGRFSGRQFSNSRSEMNVSTLELGDSALYLCTSSQESGHRRLYGYTFGSGTRLTVV.

The chain carries TRBV14 and TRBJ2-1; TRBD1 might be the D (6 bases). The ends were cut back, 0 bases at V and 2 bases at J, with 14 bases in the middle. In germline, CDR1 is SGHDN, CDR2 FVKESK. This CDR3 is 17 amino acids long. The CDR3 DNA is TGTGCCAGCAGCCAAGATCTCGGCCAGGGGCCCTACAATGAGCAGTTCTTC. Encoded protein: CASSQDLGQGPYNEQFF.

The chain is built from TRBV19 and TRBJ1-5; 8 positions match TRBD1. The CDR3 sequence is 15 residues long. Germline values: CDR1 LNHDA, CDR2 SQIVND (reference sequence). V was pared by 4 bases and J by 4 bases, with 6 bases of the junction left unmatched. This CDR3 reads CASSTRQGRNQPQHF. CDR3 in DNA: TGTGCCAGTAGTACCCGACAGGGGCGGAATCAGCCCCAGCATTTT. Looking up the rest from reference TRBV19 and TRBJ1-5 gives the full variable domain: DGGITQSPKYLFRKEGQNVTLSCEQNLNHDAMYWYRQDPGQGLRLIYYSQIVNDFQKGDIAEGYSVSREKKESFPLTVTSAQKNPTAFYLCASSTRQGRNQPQHFGDGTRLSIL.

The chain is built from TRBV7-7 and TRBJ2-6; D is undetermined. Germline V gene sequence: CDR1 SSHAT, CDR2 FNYEAQ (reference sequence). CDR3 length equals 15 residues. Deletions cut 4 bases from V and 0 bases from J, with 7 bases between. The DNA of the CDR3 is TGTGCCAGCAGCTGGGAAGCCTCTGGGGCCAACGTCCTGACTTTC. It translates to CASSWEASGANVLTF.